The next 23 T cell receptor beta chains were all read from a single sample in a study of blood T cell repertoires in COVID-19. Method: immunoSEQ multiplex PCR; TCRdb's copy keeps in-frame clones and lacks some. The table includes about 300,000 clones, 88% detected once. The sequenced sample consisted of peripheral blood. These TCRs come from a man aged 18 to 29 with active or convalescent COVID-19.

The chain recombines TRBV6-6 with TRBJ2-1, with 8 bases matching TRBD2. The germline CDR1 and CDR2 sequences are MNHNY and SVGAGI (reference sequence). CDR3 length: 15 residues. The V segment lost 5 bases and the J segment 0 bases; nucleotides outside the gene matches: 3. In nucleotides, the CDR3 is TGTGCCAGCAGTCCGGGGGGGAGCTCCTACAATGAGCAGTTCTTC. Translating it yields CASSPGGSSYNEQFF.

This clone was seen only once. This chain links TRBV6-2 or TRBV6-3 with TRBJ2-5; possible D gene TRBD2, 5 bases. This CDR3 is 13 amino acids long. V shed 5 bases and J shed 5 bases, with 12 bases lying between them. The germline V gene has CDR1 MNHEY and CDR2 SVGEGT. CDR3 sequence (DNA): TGTGCCAGCAGTCTCCGGTCGGGGGAGACCCAGTACTTC. This sequence encodes CASSLRSGETQYF.

This clone was recorded once. The chain has TRBV18 and TRBJ2-3, with 10 positions matching TRBD2. Germline V CDR1 and CDR2: KGHSH, LQKENI. This CDR3 spans 16 amino acids. J was trimmed by 6 bases and V by 4 bases; bases with no gene match: 10. This chain's CDR3 is CASSRTSGGAHDTQYF. DNA of the CDR3: TGTGCCAGCTCACGAACCAGCGGGGGGGCCCACGATACGCAGTATTTT.

The chain links TRBV6-4 to TRBJ1-3, with TRBD1 as a possible D gene (6 bases). This CDR3 region has 14 residues. In germline, CDR1 is MRHNA, CDR2 SNTAGT. Trimming pared 2 bases from V and 5 bases from J, leaving 10 bases between. Written as DNA, the CDR3 is TGTGCCAGCAGTGACAGGGGGTGGAGAAACACCATATATTTT. It translates to CASSDRGWRNTIYF.

V is TRBV5-6 and J is TRBJ1-1, with D perhaps TRBD1 (5 bases). V lost 1 base, J lost 2 bases, and 12 bases lay in between. Germline loops: CDR1 SGHDT, CDR2 YYEEEE. The CDR3 has 15 residues. In DNA, the CDR3 is TGTGCCAGCAGCTTGAGGGGCAAACCAAACACTGAAGCTTTCTTT. Encoded protein: CASSLRGKPNTEAFF.

This rearrangement joins TRBV2 to TRBJ2-5; 7 nucleotides match TRBD1. From germline, CDR1 is SNHLY and CDR2 FYNNEI. The CDR3 spans 12 residues. V gave up 6 bases and J gave up 2 bases; unmatched junction bases: 0. CDR3 sequence (DNA): TGTGCCAGCAGGGGACAGCAAGAGACCCAGTACTTC. Translated, it gives CASRGQQETQYF.

The chain carries TRBV18 and TRBJ2-3, with a possible D match to TRBD2 (6 bases). Trimming removed 3 bases from V and 6 bases from J, with 13 bases in between. CDR1 is KGHSH and CDR2 is LQKENI in the germline V gene. The CDR3 has 14 residues. The CDR3 coding sequence is TGTGCCAGCTCACCGGGCGGGGCCGCTGATACGCAGTATTTT. Amino acids: CASSPGGAADTQYF.

V gene TRBV10-2 combines with J gene TRBJ1-2; 7 bases line up with TRBD1. CDR1 is WSHSY, CDR2 SAAADI, per germline. The CDR3 has 11 amino acids. Losses at the gene ends were 10 bases for V and 6 bases for J; bases not matched to a gene: 5. This chain's CDR3 is CATHTGDGYTF. CDR3 DNA: TGCGCCACCCACACAGGGGATGGCTACACCTTC.

The J gene is TRBJ2-7, the V gene TRBV30; D might be TRBD2 (5 bases). Trimming removed 0 bases at V and 7 bases at J, with 19 bases between. The V gene's germline CDR1 is GTSNPN and CDR2 SVGIG (reference sequence). This CDR3 has 15 residues. The CDR3: CAWSVMRYPGNEQYF. CDR3 nucleotides: TGTGCCTGGAGTGTAATGCGGTATCCGGGGAATGAGCAGTACTTC.

This clone was found once. J is TRBJ1-6 and V is TRBV18; D is unresolved. CDR3 length: 12 amino acids. The V gene's germline CDR1 is KGHSH and CDR2 LQKENI. V was shortened by 3 bases and J by 14 bases, with 11 bases between the two germline ends. For the CDR3, the DNA is TGTGCCAGCTCACCCTCGGTCGAGTCCCTCCACTTT. Protein sequence: CASSPSVESLHF.

The CDR3: CASSARGQGYNEQFF. Here the CDR3 DNA reads TGCGCCAGCAGTGCTCGGGGACAGGGGTACAATGAGCAGTTCTTC. This rearrangement joins TRBV5-1 to TRBJ2-1; 10 bases align to TRBD1. CDR3 length equals 15 residues. V shed 5 bases, J shed 4 bases, and the junction held 6 bases outside the gene matches. Germline-derived CDR1 and CDR2 are SGHRS and YFSETQ.

This chain connects TRBV6-2 or TRBV6-3 to TRBJ2-7, with D hard to call. Trimming stripped 0 bases from V and 4 bases from J, with 7 bases between. Germline CDR1 reads MNHEY; CDR2 reads SVGEGT. The CDR3 runs to 13 residues. CDR3 coding DNA: TGTGCCAGCAGTTACTCGAGTATTTACGAGCAGTACTTC. Protein sequence: CASSYSSIYEQYF.

This chain links TRBV4-3 with TRBJ2-3, with 10 bases matching TRBD2. The trim removed 0 bases at V and 4 bases at J, leaving 10 bases unmatched. Per the germline V gene, CDR1 is LGHNA and CDR2 is YSLEER. The CDR3 loop spans 18 amino acids. The CDR3 sequence is CASSQEPVAGGVPDTQYF. The CDR3 nucleotides read TGCGCCAGCAGCCAAGAGCCGGTAGCGGGGGGAGTGCCAGATACGCAGTATTTT.

This chain connects TRBV29-1 to TRBJ1-2; no definite D call. The CDR3 is 12 residues long. V was shortened by 6 bases and J by 4 bases, with 12 bases between the two germline ends. Germline loops: CDR1 SQVTM, CDR2 ANQGSEA. The CDR3 nucleotides read TGCAGCGTCCGCGGACTGTCCTATGGCTACACCTTC. It codes for CSVRGLSYGYTF.

The chain links TRBV2 to TRBJ2-2; D is unclear. The CDR3 is 14 amino acids. V lost 8 bases and J lost 2, with 12 bases in between. In germline, CDR1 is SNHLY, CDR2 FYNNEI. CDR3 coding DNA: TGTGCCAGCGGTAAAGCCCCTAACACCGGGGAGCTGTTTTTT. It encodes CASGKAPNTGELFF.

The V call is TRBV5-6, the J call TRBJ1-1, with 7 bases that match TRBD1. The V gene end was trimmed by 1 base and the J gene end by 4 bases; junction bases not matched to a gene: 1. Per germline, CDR1 SGHDT and CDR2 YYEEEE. The CDR3 has 13 residues. The CDR3 here is CASSLPGGTEAFF. In nucleotides, the CDR3 is TGTGCCAGCAGCTTGCCAGGGGGCACTGAAGCTTTCTTT.

This clone was seen once. J is TRBJ2-5 and V is TRBV5-1; D gene uncertain. Germline V gene sequence: CDR1 SGHRS, CDR2 YFSETQ. Trimming took 0 bases from V and 5 from J, leaving 17 bases between them. The CDR3 has 16 amino acids. This chain's CDR3 is CASSLESERVRETQYF. The CDR3 DNA reads TGCGCCAGCAGCTTGGAATCAGAACGGGTGAGGGAGACCCAGTACTTC.

CDR3 bases: TGCAGTGCTAGGGGGCTCCAAGAGCAGTTCTTC. This gives the protein CSARGLQEQFF. The rearrangement uses TRBV20-1 and TRBJ2-1; TRBD1 is a possible D gene (5 bases). CDR1 and CDR2 from the germline V gene are DFQATT and SNEGSKA (reference sequence). Trimming pared 3 bases from V and 10 bases from J, leaving 10 bases between. The CDR3 extends over 11 amino acids.

The CDR3 loop reads CATSEVQGLAEKLFF. The CDR3, as DNA: TGTGCCACCAGTGAAGTACAGGGGTTAGCTGAAAAACTGTTTTTT. V and J are TRBV24-1 and TRBJ1-4; 7 bases align to TRBD1. V was clipped by 4 bases and J by 7 bases; unmatched bases: 8. The CDR3 totals 15 residues. CDR1 is KGHDR and CDR2 is SFDVKD in the germline V gene.

The chain couples TRBV5-1 to TRBJ2-1, with TRBD1 matching over 8 bases. The V and J ends lost 0 bases and 2 bases, in that order; junction bases with no gene match: 4. Per the germline V gene, CDR1 is SGHRS and CDR2 is YFSETQ. The CDR3 runs 16 residues. CDR3 protein: CASSLGQGPPYNEQFF. CDR3 DNA sequence: TGCGCCAGCAGCTTGGGACAGGGGCCTCCCTACAATGAGCAGTTCTTC.

The gene calls are TRBV7-2 and TRBJ2-3; D gene uncertain. Trimming pared 4 bases from V and 2 bases from J, leaving 19 bases between. Germline CDR1 SGHTA, CDR2 FQGNSA. This CDR3 region has 17 residues. DNA for the CDR3: TGTGCCAGCAGCTCCCCCGAAGAGGCGGTACACACAGATACGCAGTATTTT. This codes for CASSSPEEAVHTDTQYF.

The chain recombines TRBV6-5 with TRBJ1-1, with D unclear. The CDR3 has 13 residues. Trimming left V 2 bases short and J 1 base short, with 5 bases between. CDR1 and CDR2 (germline): MNHEY, SVGAGI. DNA of the CDR3: TGTGCCAGCAGTTACAATAAGAACACTGAAGCTTTCTTT. It is translated as CASSYNKNTEAFF.

This chain connects TRBV20-1 to TRBJ2-5; D may be TRBD2 (5 bases). The germline gives CDR1 DFQATT, CDR2 SNEGSKA (reference sequence). This CDR3 has 10 residues. For the CDR3, the DNA is TGCAGCTCGGGGAAAGAGACCCAGTACTTC. Protein product: CSSGKETQYF.